A selection of T cell receptor beta chains follows, all from one sample in a study of blood T cell repertoires in COVID-19. TCRdb keeps only in-frame clones here, not all; method: immunoSEQ multiplex PCR. The top ten hold around 9% of the sample, which has tens of thousands of clones, nearly 90% seen once. The sample comprised peripheral blood. Receptors were obtained from a man at least 80 years old with active or convalescent COVID-19. Both conserved end residues are part of each CDR3. The D gene is left open where the match is weak. Only part of the rows carry a size: once, few, many, or a class if the clone is expanded.

V gene	clone size	J gene	D gene	CDR3 DNA	CDR3 protein
TRBV28	.	TRBJ2-1	.	TGTGCCAGCGAGGTAGGGGGGGCGCACAATGAGCAGTTCTTC	CASEVGGAHNEQFF
TRBV5-4	.	TRBJ2-7	TRBD1	TGTGCCAGCAGCGGCCACAGGGGATCCTACGAGCAGTACTTC	CASSGHRGSYEQYF
TRBV9	.	TRBJ2-5	.	TGTGCCAGCACTGCAACAGGACACCGCCAAGAGACCCAGTACTTC	CASTATGHRQETQYF
TRBV6-5	.	TRBJ2-7	TRBD2	TGTGCCAGCAGTTACGGGCTAGCGGGCCACGAGCAGTACTTC	CASSYGLAGHEQYF
TRBV19	few	TRBJ1-1	.	TGTGCCACCATGGAACAGGGTGACCCTGAAGCTTTCTTT	CATMEQGDPEAFF
TRBV19	.	TRBJ2-7	.	TGTGCCAGTGGACGGACACTCTACGAGCAGTACTTC	CASGRTLYEQYF
TRBV18	.	TRBJ1-6	TRBD1	TGTGCCAGCTCTCGTCTTCCGGGACAGGGTAATTCACCCCTCCACTTT	CASSRLPGQGNSPLHF
TRBV30	.	TRBJ1-3	TRBD1	TGTGCCGGGATTCGACAGGGAGCTGGAAACACCATATATTTT	CAGIRQGAGNTIYF
TRBV25-1	.	TRBJ2-7	TRBD2	TGTGCCAGCAGCTCCTCCGGGACTAGCGTCGACGAGCAGTACTTC	CASSSSGTSVDEQYF
TRBV5-1	.	TRBJ2-5	.	TGCGCCAGCCAGTTCGGCGGAGAGGAGACCCAGTACTTC	CASQFGGEETQYF
TRBV28	.	TRBJ2-3	TRBD2	TGTGCCAGCAGACAAGGACTAGCGGGAACCACAGATACGCAGTATTTT	CASRQGLAGTTDTQYF
TRBV6-5	.	TRBJ2-3	.	TGTGCCAGCAGTCCCAGTTTCAGCACAGATACGCAGTATTTT	CASSPSFSTDTQYF
TRBV7-9	.	TRBJ1-2	.	TGTGCCAGCAGCCGCGCCTATGGCTACACCTTC	CASSRAYGYTF
TRBV18	.	TRBJ2-5	TRBD1	TGTGCCAGCTCACCAGGGACAGGCCAAGAGACCCAGTACTTC	CASSPGTGQETQYF
TRBV6-5	.	TRBJ2-5	TRBD1	TGTGCCAGCAGTTCCCAGGGGGTCGGGGAGACCCAGTACTTC	CASSSQGVGETQYF
TRBV29-1	.	TRBJ1-2	TRBD1	TGCAGCGTTAGCGACAGGGGGCAGAATGGCTACACCTTC	CSVSDRGQNGYTF
TRBV7-2	few	TRBJ2-7	TRBD2	TGTGCCAGCAGCTCCACAAGGACTAGCGGGAGGGAGCAGTACTTC	CASSSTRTSGREQYF
TRBV4-3	.	TRBJ2-7	TRBD2	TGCGCCAGCAGCCAAGCGTCTCCAGGTCTAGCGGGGGTCCCCTACGAGCAGTACTTC	CASSQASPGLAGVPYEQYF
TRBV7-8	.	TRBJ2-7	.	TGTGCCAGCAGCCGAGAAGAAACAGGGCCCTACGAGCAGTACTTC	CASSREETGPYEQYF
TRBV27	.	TRBJ1-1	.	TGTGCCAGCAGTTTCCTCTCGGGGTGGGAGAACACTGAAGCTTTCTTT	CASSFLSGWENTEAFF
TRBV28	.	TRBJ1-3	.	TGTGCCAGCAGTCTAAATCGGGATTACTCTGGAAACACCATATATTTT	CASSLNRDYSGNTIYF
TRBV6-4	.	TRBJ1-6	.	TGTGCCAGCAGTCCGGACAGCTATAATTCACCCCTCCACTTT	CASSPDSYNSPLHF
TRBV27	.	TRBJ2-5	TRBD1	TGTGCCAGCAGTTTACGACAGGGGGAAAAGACCCAGTACTTC	CASSLRQGEKTQYF
TRBV25-1	.	TRBJ1-6	.	TGTGCCAGCAGTGGCTCGGGGAGTGGGAATTCACCCCTCCACTTT	CASSGSGSGNSPLHF
TRBV3-1/TRBV3-2	.	TRBJ1-5	TRBD1	TGTGCCAGCAGTTTTGGAGGGGCAGGGGGTCAGCCCCAGCATTTT	CASSFGGAGGQPQHF
TRBV28	.	TRBJ2-5	.	TGTGCCAGCACTCTACAGGGTCCCGAGACCCAGTACTTC	CASTLQGPETQYF
TRBV20-1	.	TRBJ2-3	.	TGCAGTACCGGGACAGATACGCAGTATTTT	CSTGTDTQYF
TRBV6-5	.	TRBJ2-1	TRBD2	TGTGCCAGCAGTTACGGGAGGGACCATGAGCAGTTCTTC	CASSYGRDHEQFF
TRBV5-1	.	TRBJ2-5	.	TGCGCCAGCAGCCAGGGACTTCGCCGGGGGACCCAGTACTTC	CASSQGLRRGTQYF
TRBV4-3	.	TRBJ2-1	.	TGCGCCAGCAGCCTCGACACAAATAATTACAATGAGCAGTTCTTC	CASSLDTNNYNEQFF
TRBV24-1	.	TRBJ2-7	.	TGTGCCACCAGTGGAGAGGTAGGAGAAACTTACGAGCAGTACTTC	CATSGEVGETYEQYF
TRBV6-5	.	TRBJ2-3	TRBD2	TGTGCCAGCAGAGCCGGGACTAGCGTTACAGATACGCAGTATTTT	CASRAGTSVTDTQYF
TRBV18	.	TRBJ2-7	TRBD1	TGTGCCAGCTCACTTGACAGGGGGGAGAACGAGCAGTACTTC	CASSLDRGENEQYF
TRBV21-1	.	TRBJ2-4	.	TGTGCCAGCAGCAAAGTGGGAGCCGGAGAGAACGCCAAAAACATTCAGTACTTC	CASSKVGAGENAKNIQYF
TRBV12-3/TRBV12-4	.	TRBJ2-2	.	TGTGCCAGTTTCAGAAACACCGGGGAGCTGTTTTTT	CASFRNTGELFF
TRBV11-2	.	TRBJ1-2	TRBD1	TGTGCCAGCAGCGGACAGACAGGGGACTATGGCTACACCTTC	CASSGQTGDYGYTF
TRBV4-3	once	TRBJ1-3	.	TGCGCCAGCAGCCAAGAGGCGGGGAAAGGAGGAAACACCATATATTTT	CASSQEAGKGGNTIYF
TRBV4-2	few	TRBJ1-1	.	TGTGCCAGCAGCCAAGATCAGTACCGGGCTGAAGCTTTCTTT	CASSQDQYRAEAFF
TRBV19	.	TRBJ2-7	TRBD1	TGTGCCAGCTCGACAGGGTTAGGGTACGAGCAGTACTTC	CASSTGLGYEQYF
TRBV11-3	.	TRBJ2-6	TRBD1	TGTGCCAGCAGCTTAGGGTATCGGACAGGGAGGTCTGGGGCCAACGTCCTGACTTTC	CASSLGYRTGRSGANVLTF
TRBV5-4	.	TRBJ1-6	.	TGTGCCAGCAGCTTGGCCGGGTATAATTCACCCCTCCACTTT	CASSLAGYNSPLHF
TRBV20-1	.	TRBJ1-2	TRBD1	TGCAGTGCTAGTAACAGGGGTAACTATGGCTACACCTTC	CSASNRGNYGYTF
TRBV9	.	TRBJ2-6	.	TGTGCCAGCAGCTCATACAGGAACTCTGGGGCCAACGTCCTGACTTTC	CASSSYRNSGANVLTF
TRBV5-1	.	TRBJ2-1	.	TGCGCCAGCGAACAGGGAGATGGAAACAATGAGCAGTTCTTC	CASEQGDGNNEQFF
TRBV5-6	.	TRBJ1-6	TRBD1	TGTGCCAGCACATTTCGGGACAGTAATTCACCCCTCCACTTT	CASTFRDSNSPLHF
TRBV28	.	TRBJ2-7	TRBD1	TGTGCCAGCAGGGGTGACAGGGGAAATTCTTTCTACGAGCAGTACTTC	CASRGDRGNSFYEQYF
TRBV6-2/TRBV6-3	.	TRBJ2-1	TRBD2	TGTGCCAGCAGTTTGCCGGGACTAGCTCACAATGAGCAGTTCTTC	CASSLPGLAHNEQFF
TRBV9	few	TRBJ2-5	.	TGTGCCAGCAGCGTAGAGGGGGGAGGGAGAGAGACCCAGTACTTC	CASSVEGGGRETQYF
TRBV3-1/TRBV3-2	few	TRBJ2-5	.	TGTGCCAGCAGCACGGTGGTTCCTGAGACCCAGTACTTC	CASSTVVPETQYF
TRBV18	.	TRBJ2-7	.	TGTGCCAGCTCACCACTTGGGCAGGGATCCTCCTACGAGCAGTACTTC	CASSPLGQGSSYEQYF
TRBV7-2	.	TRBJ2-2	.	TGTGCCAGCAGCTTAGGAAGGACCCGGGGGTTTACCGGGGAGCTGTTTTTT	CASSLGRTRGFTGELFF
TRBV27	.	TRBJ2-7	TRBD1	TGTGCCAGCAGTCGTACAGGGGGCGGGGGCTCCTACGAGCAGTACTTC	CASSRTGGGGSYEQYF
TRBV29-1	.	TRBJ2-7	.	TGCAGCGTTCGGACAGAGGCCCTCTACGAGCAGTACTTC	CSVRTEALYEQYF
TRBV12-5	once	TRBJ1-3	TRBD1	TGTGCTAGTGCCAAGGACAGGCCTGGAAACACCATATATTTT	CASAKDRPGNTIYF
TRBV19	.	TRBJ1-2	.	TGTGCCAGTAGTATTGGGGAGAACTATGGCTACACCTTC	CASSIGENYGYTF
TRBV5-6	.	TRBJ2-5	TRBD1	TGTGCCAGCAGCTCCGGGACAGGAGTACGAGAGACCCAGTACTTC	CASSSGTGVRETQYF
TRBV9	.	TRBJ2-1	TRBD1	TGTGCCAGCAGCGTAGGACAGGGGGCGTACAATGAGCAGTTCTTC	CASSVGQGAYNEQFF